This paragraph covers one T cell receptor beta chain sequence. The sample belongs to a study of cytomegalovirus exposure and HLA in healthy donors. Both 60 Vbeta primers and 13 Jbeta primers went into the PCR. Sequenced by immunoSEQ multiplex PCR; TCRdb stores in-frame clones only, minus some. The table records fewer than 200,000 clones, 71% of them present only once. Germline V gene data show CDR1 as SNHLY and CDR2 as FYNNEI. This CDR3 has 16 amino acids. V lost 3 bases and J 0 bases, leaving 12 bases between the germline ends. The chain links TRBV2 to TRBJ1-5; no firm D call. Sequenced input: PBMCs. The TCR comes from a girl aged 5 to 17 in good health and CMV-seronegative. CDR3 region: CASSDLQQYSNQPQHF. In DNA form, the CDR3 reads TGTGCCAGCAGTGACTTACAGCAGTATAGCAATCAGCCCCAGCATTTT.